This T cell receptor beta chain came from a study of OX40 agonist ivuxolimab in advanced cancers. Study background: Across the patients, intravenous ivuxolimab was delivered every 2 weeks at 0.01 to 10 mg/kg.

General study findings and limits: More expanded clones were found, on average, in CD8+ than in CD4+ T cells.

CDR3 length: 14 residues. The V gene's germline CDR1 is SGHNT and CDR2 YYREEE (reference sequence). V was clipped by 0 bases and J by 5 bases; unmatched bases: 4. Individuals having autoimmune disease history or systemic immunosuppression were not enrolled. Remarks on this clone: Its antigen is not identified.

Assay used: immunoSEQ multiplex PCR; TCRdb lists only in-frame clones, some missing. In the table there are 80,000 to 95,000 clones, around four fifths of which are singletons. This material consisted of CD4+ or CD8+ T cells sorted from blood, taken in a trial of the OX40 agonist ivuxolimab. The receptor's source is an adult with an advanced solid tumor such as melanoma, head and neck, liver or kidney cancer. The chain employs TRBV5-4 and TRBJ2-5; 7 bases map to TRBD1. In DNA form, the CDR3 reads TGTGCCAGCAGCTTGGGACAGGGTATGGAGACCCAGTACTTC. This encodes CASSLGQGMETQYF. Full variable domain (rest looked up from reference TRBV5-4 and TRBJ2-5): ETGVTQSPTHLIKTRGQQVTLRCSSQSGHNTVSWYQQALGQGPQFIFQYYREEENGRGNFPPRFSGLQFPNYSSELNVNALELDDSALYLCASSLGQGMETQYFGPGTRLLVL.